Listed here are 13 T cell receptor beta chains from one sample, sequenced in a study of beta chain features in type 1 diabetes. Study-wide results and limits: Type 1 diabetes patients had TCRB CDR3s that were shorter (moderately but significantly so) in all four CD4+ subsets.

The antigens these receptors bind are not known. Investigators reverse transcribed all isolated RNA, so they sequenced expressed TCRB transcripts. Sequencing was performed with immunoSEQ multiplex PCR; in TCRdb, only in-frame clones are kept and a portion is missing. The sample has hundreds of thousands of clones; 13% are singletons. Sequenced sample: naive CD4+ T cells from blood. These receptors originate from a man in his late teens or twenties with type 1 diabetes.

Comments on this clone: In the same sample, other DNA sequences code for this CDR3. The CDR3 sequence is CSVGPRYEQYF. Written as DNA, the CDR3 is TGCAGCGTTGGCCCGAGGTACGAGCAGTACTTC. The V and J genes are TRBV29-1 and TRBJ2-7; D uncertain. The CDR3 has 11 residues. The V gene lost 4 bases and the J gene lost 4 bases, with 8 bases spanning the gap. Germline CDR1 is SQVTM and CDR2 is ANQGSEA.

This clone was detected a few times. This same CDR3 is encoded by further DNA sequences in the sample. This rearrangement joins TRBV27 to TRBJ1-1, with D hard to call. V shed 4 bases and J shed 2 bases, with 11 bases lying between them. Per germline, CDR1 MNHEY and CDR2 SMNVEV (reference sequence). The CDR3 is 14 amino acids. The CDR3 nucleotides are TGTGCCAGCAGTTCCCCGGGTCTTAACACTGAAGCTTTCTTT. Translated, it gives CASSSPGLNTEAFF.

This sequence joins TRBV11-3 and TRBJ1-2; D is unresolved. Germline V gene lookup returns CDR1 SGHNT and CDR2 YENEEA. The CDR3 totals 11 residues. V lost 5 bases to trimming and J lost 8 bases, with 9 bases between them. In DNA, the CDR3 is TGTGCCAGCAGCGCCGGGAGGGGCTACACCTTC. It specifies CASSAGRGYTF.

The table lists this clone with a few counts. This sequence joins TRBV4-1 and TRBJ1-1; unclear D gene. Deletions cut 1 base from V and 3 bases from J, with 15 bases between. Germline V lookup: CDR1 MGHRA, CDR2 YSYEKL. This CDR3 comprises 16 residues. The CDR3 nucleotides are TGCGCCAGCAGCCAAGGACCCCGAGAGGGAGACACTGAAGCTTTCTTT. This encodes CASSQGPREGDTEAFF.

There are a few counts of this clone. This chain connects TRBV6-4 to TRBJ1-1; D possibly corresponds to TRBD1 (5 bases). Trimming pared 4 bases from V and 7 bases from J, leaving 13 bases between. The V gene's germline CDR1 is MRHNA and CDR2 SNTAGT. The CDR3 totals 13 residues. CDR3 nucleotide sequence: TGTGCCAGCAGTGCCGACTCCGGGGGTGAAGCTTTCTTT. It codes for CASSADSGGEAFF.

Only one count was recorded for this clone. Other DNA sequences in this specimen translate into the identical CDR3. The rearrangement links TRBV5-1 to TRBJ1-1; D is undetermined. The germline gives CDR1 SGHRS, CDR2 YFSETQ. The CDR3 has 14 residues. V shed 0 bases and J shed 1 base, with 7 bases lying between them. The CDR3 DNA is TGCGCCAGCAGCTTGGCTGCCGGGAACACTGAAGCTTTCTTT. Amino acid sequence: CASSLAAGNTEAFF.

This clone has a handful of counts. The same CDR3 arises from other DNA sequences in this sample as well. The chain couples TRBV28 to TRBJ2-7; D ambiguous. Between the trimmed V and J ends, which lost 2 bases and 2 bases, there was a span of 7 bases. The germline CDR1 and CDR2 sequences are MDHEN and SYDVKM. CDR3 size: 13 residues. The CDR3 DNA is TGTGCCAGCAGTTTAGGGGTCCCCTACGAGCAGTACTTC. Amino acid sequence: CASSLGVPYEQYF.

There are a few counts of this clone. J is TRBJ2-1 and V is TRBV6-1, with D hard to call. The V and J ends lost 4 bases and 4 bases respectively, with 14 bases between them. This CDR3 has 15 amino acids. Per the germline V gene, CDR1 is MNHNS and CDR2 is SASEGT. Written as DNA, the CDR3 is TGTGCCAGCAGTGGGCATCAGTGGGATTACAATGAGCAGTTCTTC. Its protein product is CASSGHQWDYNEQFF.

V and J are TRBV5-1 and TRBJ1-2, with 7 bases fitting TRBD1. The CDR3 loop spans 15 amino acids. V shed 3 bases and J 1 base; nucleotides not matched to a gene: 6. Germline V lookup: CDR1 SGHRS, CDR2 YFSETQ. The CDR3 region is CASSSEPGGNYGYTF. In DNA form, the CDR3 reads TGCGCCAGCAGCTCCGAGCCAGGGGGTAACTATGGCTACACCTTC.

The chain carries TRBV6-1 and TRBJ1-4; D might be TRBD1 (5 bases). CDR3 length equals 14 residues. Looked up from germline, CDR1 is MNHNS and CDR2 is SASEGT. Trimming removed 3 bases from V and 7 bases from J, with 12 bases in between. CDR3 loop: CASSEGDVSEKLFF. The CDR3 DNA follows: TGTGCCAGCAGTGAGGGGGACGTGAGTGAAAAACTGTTTTTT.

A few counts support this clone. This rearrangement joins TRBV10-3 to TRBJ1-1, with 7 positions matching TRBD1. Per germline, CDR1 ENHRY and CDR2 SYGVKD. The CDR3 sequence is 17 residues long. V was pared by 7 bases and J by 5 bases, with 19 bases of the junction left unmatched. DNA of the CDR3: TGTGCCATCATTCGGGTCCCCGAGAGGGGGCCTAGGACTGAAGCTTTCTTT. Amino acid sequence: CAIIRVPERGPRTEAFF.

The chain is built from TRBV5-4 and TRBJ2-1; either TRBD1 or TRBD2 may supply D (6 bases each). Germline V gene data show CDR1 as SGHNT and CDR2 as YYREEE (reference sequence). The CDR3 consists of 16 residues. The germline V and J ends were trimmed by 1 base and 10 bases, with 21 bases remaining between them. CDR3 protein: CASSLISGATTREQFF. The CDR3 nucleotides read TGTGCCAGCAGCTTGATTTCGGGGGCGACTACGAGGGAGCAGTTCTTC.

The rearrangement uses TRBV19 and TRBJ2-5, with D possibly matching TRBD2 (5 bases). Germline-derived CDR1 and CDR2 are LNHDA and SQIVND (reference sequence). CDR3 length equals 14 residues. Deletions cut 3 bases from V and 5 bases from J, with 13 bases between. This CDR3 reads CASSMVLAGETQYF. DNA of the CDR3: TGTGCCAGTAGTATGGTCCTAGCTGGTGAGACCCAGTACTTC.